The 16 T cell receptor beta chains below come from one sample, sequenced in a study of cytomegalovirus exposure and HLA in healthy donors. The PCR ran on 60 Vbeta and 13 Jbeta primers. Sequenced by immunoSEQ multiplex PCR; TCRdb stores in-frame clones only, minus some. Of 110,000 or so clones listed, 70% to 80% were seen once; the top ten hold 11%. Input material: PBMCs. The source of these receptors is a woman aged 45 to 65 in good health and CMV-seropositive.

V and J are TRBV10-3 and TRBJ1-3; 7 nucleotides line up with TRBD1. Germline CDR1 is ENHRY and CDR2 is SYGVKD. V shed 3 bases and J 4 bases; nucleotides not matched to a gene: 3. CDR3 length equals 14 residues. The CDR3 sequence: CAISEGTAGNTIYF. In DNA form, the CDR3 reads TGTGCCATCAGTGAAGGGACAGCAGGAAACACCATATATTTT.

This clone was seen just once. The rearrangement links TRBV27 to TRBJ1-1; 8 nucleotides line up with TRBD1. The ends lost 5 bases at V and 6 bases at J; junction bases unmatched: 11. Germline-derived CDR1 and CDR2 are MNHEY and SMNVEV (reference sequence). There are 15 residues in the CDR3. CDR3 sequence (DNA): TGTGCCAGCAGTCCTTACTTCGGACAGGGCTCTGAAGCTTTCTTT. Translated, it gives CASSPYFGQGSEAFF.

The chain couples TRBV10-2 to TRBJ1-5, with 9 bases identical to TRBD1. This CDR3 is built from 14 residues. Losses at the gene ends were 3 bases for V and 6 bases for J; bases not matched to a gene: 3. Germline V gives CDR1 WSHSY, CDR2 SAAADI. The chain's CDR3 is CASSEQGASQPQHF. In nucleotides, the CDR3 is TGCGCCAGCAGTGAACAGGGGGCCAGTCAGCCCCAGCATTTT.

Concerning this clone: This same CDR3 is encoded by further DNA sequences in the sample. Here the CDR3 reads CASSLDRDGYTF. The CDR3 nucleotides read TGTGCCAGCAGCTTGGACAGGGATGGCTACACCTTC. The rearrangement joins TRBV7-2 to TRBJ1-2; 8 nucleotides line up with TRBD1. V shed 3 bases, J shed 6 bases, and the junction held 0 bases outside the gene matches. The CDR3 totals 12 residues. Germline assignment: CDR1 SGHTA and CDR2 FQGNSA. The whole variable domain, filled in from reference TRBV7-2 and TRBJ1-2, reads GAGVSQSPSNKVTEKGKDVELRCDPISGHTALYWYRQSLGQGLEFLIYFQGNSAPDKSGLPSDRFSAERTGGSVSTLTIQRTQQEDSAVYLCASSLDRDGYTFGSGTRLTVV.

This clone has a handful of counts. CDR3 nucleotides: TGTGCCTGGAGTGTTCGGGGGGGCCGAGAAAACGAATACAATGAGCAGTTCTTC. This codes for CAWSVRGGRENEYNEQFF. The V gene is TRBV30, the J gene TRBJ2-1; 8 nucleotides line up with TRBD2. The CDR3 extends over 18 amino acids. CDR1 and CDR2 from the germline V gene are GTSNPN and SVGIG (reference sequence). J was trimmed by 4 bases and V by 0 bases; bases with no gene match: 14.

The gene calls are TRBV18 and TRBJ1-6, with a weak D call TRBD1 (5 bases). The CDR3 consists of 13 residues. Germline CDR1 KGHSH, CDR2 LQKENI. Trimming pared 3 bases from V and 8 bases from J, leaving 8 bases between. CDR3 sequence (DNA): TGTGCCAGCTCACCCAGGGCTGATTCACCCCTCCACTTT. This gives the protein CASSPRADSPLHF. The entire variable domain, with the rest obtained from reference TRBV18 and TRBJ1-6, is as follows: NAGVMQNPRHLVRRRGQEARLRCSPMKGHSHVYWYRQLPEEGLKFMVYLQKENIIDESGMPKERFSAEFPKEGPSILRIQQVVRGDSAAYFCASSPRADSPLHFGNGTRLTVT.

The chain is built from TRBV7-6 and TRBJ2-7; 12 bases fit TRBD1. The V gene end was trimmed by 6 bases and the J gene end by 5 bases; junction bases not matched to a gene: 5. Per germline, CDR1 SGHVS and CDR2 FNYEAQ. The CDR3 is made up of 14 amino acids. As DNA, the CDR3 is TGTGCCAGCAGTGGGACAGGGGGCTTAAACGAGCAGTACTTC. Protein sequence: CASSGTGGLNEQYF.

This chain links TRBV28 with TRBJ1-1; 7 nucleotides agree with TRBD1. CDR1 is MDHEN, CDR2 SYDVKM, per germline. Trimming took 7 bases from V and 3 from J; bases not matched to a gene: 8. The CDR3 contains 14 residues. The DNA for the CDR3 is TGTGCCAGCAATCCGACAGGGCGGTACACTGAAGCTTTCTTT. This gives the protein CASNPTGRYTEAFF.

The chain uses TRBV4-3 and TRBJ2-5; possibly TRBD2 for D (7 bases). Germline lookup yields CDR1 LGHNA and CDR2 YSLEER. V lost 1 base to trimming and J lost 4 bases, with 10 bases between them. This CDR3 is 14 amino acids long. The DNA for the CDR3 is TGCGCCAGCAGCCAAGTAAGGGGGGGAGAGACCCAGTACTTC. It is translated as CASSQVRGGETQYF.

This clone has only one observation. The gene calls are TRBV5-1 and TRBJ1-4, with a tentative D call TRBD1 (6 bases). Germline V lookup: CDR1 SGHRS, CDR2 YFSETQ. V lost 4 bases and J 1 base, leaving 11 bases between the germline ends. The CDR3 runs to 15 residues. DNA of the CDR3: TGCGCCAGCAGCCAACTACAGGGAACTAATGAAAAACTGTTTTTT. It yields the protein CASSQLQGTNEKLFF.

The V call is TRBV5-1, the J call TRBJ2-5; the match to TRBD2 covers 7 bases. The V segment lost 0 bases and the J segment 2 bases; nucleotides outside the gene matches: 10. Germline CDR1 is SGHRS and CDR2 is YFSETQ. The CDR3 spans 17 residues. The CDR3 loop is CASSLASGAAFQETQYF. CDR3 sequence (DNA): TGCGCCAGCAGCTTGGCCAGCGGGGCGGCATTTCAAGAGACCCAGTACTTC.

In its sample, this clone was seen a few times. The CDR3 nucleotides are TGTGCCAGCAGCTTAGGGGGCGCGGTGTACGAGCAGTACTTC. This codes for CASSLGGAVYEQYF. This chain uses TRBV7-9 with TRBJ2-7; D may be TRBD1 (5 bases). Deletions cut 1 base from V and 4 bases from J, with 11 bases between. The germline gives CDR1 SEHNR, CDR2 FQNEAQ (reference sequence). The CDR3 is 14 amino acids.

The J gene is TRBJ2-5, the V gene TRBV5-6, with 7 bases identical to TRBD1. The CDR3 contains 14 residues. The V gene's germline CDR1 is SGHDT and CDR2 YYEEEE. Trimming at V came to 10 bases and at J to 2 bases, leaving 11 bases not matched to a gene. The CDR3 reads CAAGVQGLQETQYF. CDR3 bases: TGTGCCGCTGGGGTACAGGGGTTACAAGAGACCCAGTACTTC. Using reference TRBV5-6 and TRBJ2-5 for the parts outside the CDR3, the full variable domain is DAGVTQSPTHLIKTRGQQVTLRCSPKSGHDTVSWYQQALGQGPQFIFQYYEEEERQRGNFPDRFSGHQFPNYSSELNVNALLLGDSALYLCAAGVQGLQETQYFGPGTRLLVL.

V is TRBV30 and J is TRBJ2-6; a weak D match, TRBD1 (5 bases). Trimming removed 0 bases from V and 0 bases from J, with 6 bases in between. CDR3 size: 15 residues. From germline, CDR1 is GTSNPN and CDR2 SVGIG (reference sequence). In DNA, the CDR3 is TGTGCCTGGAGTGTAAGGGGCTCTGGGGCCAACGTCCTGACTTTC. Residues: CAWSVRGSGANVLTF.

This clone was found a few times. The chain joins TRBV4-3 to TRBJ2-7; 7 nucleotides line up with TRBD2. The germline V gene has CDR1 LGHNA and CDR2 YSLEER. The CDR3 consists of 16 residues. V lost 1 base to trimming and J lost 3 bases; unmatched junction nucleotides: 9. The DNA of the CDR3 is TGCGCCAGCAGCCAAGGTCTCGCGGGAGACGTCTACGAGCAGTACTTC. Translation: CASSQGLAGDVYEQYF.

This chain uses TRBV19 with TRBJ1-5, with D tentatively TRBD1 (6 bases). The germline CDR1 and CDR2 sequences are LNHDA and SQIVND (reference sequence). Trimming stripped 7 bases from V and 8 bases from J, with 15 bases between. The CDR3 has 13 residues. CDR3 sequence reads: CASTSQGREPQHF. The CDR3 DNA sequence: TGTGCCAGTACTTCACAGGGCAGGGAGCCCCAGCATTTT.